Listed here are 22 T cell receptor beta chains from one sample, sequenced in a study of shared clonotypes between healthy human individuals. Assay used: immunoSEQ multiplex PCR; TCRdb lists only in-frame clones, some missing. The sample consists of about 1.1 million clones, 77% of them appearing once. The sample consisted of memory CD4+ T cells from PBMCs. Specified subset: CD45RA-negative fraction. The source is a man aged 18-30 years in good health. Some clones in this sample may be carry-over from other donors' samples.

V is TRBV5-1 and J is TRBJ2-6; 8 bases map to TRBD1. This CDR3 spans 18 amino acids. The germline CDR1 and CDR2 sequences are SGHRS and YFSETQ. The junction had 12 bases not matched to a gene; V was cut back by 3 bases and J by 4 bases. CDR3: CASSSRTGRSHGANVLTF. The CDR3 nucleotides are TGCGCCAGCAGCTCCCGGACAGGGCGTTCTCACGGGGCCAACGTCCTGACTTTC.

This rearrangement joins TRBV9 to TRBJ1-4, with 7 bases lining up with TRBD1. The CDR3 runs to 15 residues. CDR1 and CDR2 from the germline V gene are SGDLS and YYNGEE. The ends lost 0 bases at V and 8 bases at J; junction bases unmatched: 7. In DNA, the CDR3 is TGTGCCAGCAGCGTAGCAGAGGGGGCGCGAGAAAAACTGTTTTTT. Translation: CASSVAEGAREKLFF.

The sample holds a few counts of this clone. This chain connects TRBV10-3 to TRBJ2-2; TRBD1 matches at 12 bases. The CDR3 length is 17 residues. The germline V gene encodes CDR1 ENHRY and CDR2 SYGVKD. Losses at the gene ends were 6 bases for V and 6 bases for J; bases not matched to a gene: 11. In nucleotides, the CDR3 is TGTGCCATCAGCGCCCTCCCGGGACAGGGGGCTTCCGGGGAGCTGTTTTTT. It is translated as CAISALPGQGASGELFF.

CDR3 sequence: CASRLQGAKAFF. The CDR3 bases are TGTGCCAGCAGGCTACAGGGGGCTAAAGCTTTCTTT. This chain links TRBV28 with TRBJ1-1; TRBD1 matches at 9 bases. With 6 bases clipped from V and 9 bases from J, the junction kept 5 bases outside the gene matches. CDR1 MDHEN and CDR2 SYDVKM come from the germline V gene. This CDR3 spans 12 amino acids.

V and J are TRBV11-2 and TRBJ2-7; unclear D gene. The V and J ends lost 0 bases and 6 bases respectively, with 12 bases between them. CDR1 and CDR2 from the germline V gene are SGHAT and FQNNGV. CDR3 length equals 14 residues. The CDR3 protein is CASSLDLVIGEQYF. In nucleotides, the CDR3 is TGTGCCAGCAGCTTAGATCTGGTGATAGGCGAGCAGTACTTC.

This sequence joins TRBV18 and TRBJ2-7; D gene ambiguous. The germline CDR1 and CDR2 sequences are KGHSH and LQKENI. This CDR3 spans 13 amino acids. The V end was cut by 0 bases, the J end by 0 bases, with 3 bases between. CDR3 bases: TGTGCCAGCTCACCACCGTACTCCTACGAGCAGTACTTC. Its protein is CASSPPYSYEQYF.

V gene TRBV27 combines with J gene TRBJ1-2; 11 bases agree with TRBD1. Losses at the gene ends were 4 bases for V and 5 bases for J; bases not matched to a gene: 3. The germline V gene encodes CDR1 MNHEY and CDR2 SMNVEV (reference sequence). The CDR3 length is 14 residues. DNA for the CDR3: TGTGCCAGCAGTTCAGGGACAGGGGGATATGGCTACACCTTC. This gives the protein CASSSGTGGYGYTF.

This chain links TRBV14 with TRBJ2-1; 10 bases agree with TRBD2. The CDR3 loop spans 16 amino acids. Germline loops: CDR1 SGHDN, CDR2 FVKESK. With 1 base clipped from V and 4 bases from J, the junction kept 4 bases outside the gene matches. Here the CDR3 reads CASSQASGSRYNEQFF. The CDR3 DNA reads TGTGCCAGCAGCCAAGCTAGCGGGAGCAGATACAATGAGCAGTTCTTC.

V and J are TRBV5-4 and TRBJ1-1; 8 nucleotides line up with TRBD1. This CDR3 contains 15 residues. Germline CDR1 and CDR2: SGHNT and YYREEE (reference sequence). The junction had 7 bases not matched to a gene; V was cut back by 2 bases and J by 4 bases. The DNA of the CDR3 is TGTGCCAGCAGCTTAGGCAACAGGGGGGGCACTGAAGCTTTCTTT. As protein: CASSLGNRGGTEAFF.

On this clone itself: The sample holds other DNA sequences that translate to the same CDR3. CDR3 loop: CASSPPGQGAGNTIYF. CDR3 DNA sequence: TGTGCCAGCTCACCCCCGGGACAGGGAGCCGGAAACACCATATATTTT. V and J are TRBV18 and TRBJ1-3, with TRBD1 matching over 9 bases. J gave up 4 bases and V 3 bases, and 7 bases lay outside the gene matches. The germline CDR1 and CDR2 sequences are KGHSH and LQKENI. This CDR3 spans 16 amino acids.

The rearrangement joins TRBV18 to TRBJ1-4, with a weak D call TRBD1 (6 bases). V was clipped by 3 bases and J by 6 bases, with 14 bases between them. CDR3 length equals 15 residues. Per the germline V gene, CDR1 is KGHSH and CDR2 is LQKENI. The CDR3 coding sequence is TGTGCCAGCTCACCTGTCCAGGGGCCCGATGAAAAACTGTTTTTT. Encoded protein: CASSPVQGPDEKLFF.

The chain combines TRBV18 with TRBJ1-1, with D possibly being TRBD1 (5 bases). Germline CDR1 reads KGHSH; CDR2 reads LQKENI. Between the trimmed V and J ends, which lost 3 bases and 4 bases, there was a span of 12 bases. This CDR3 contains 14 residues. The CDR3 spells CASSPQGSSTEAFF. For the CDR3, the DNA is TGTGCCAGCTCACCCCAGGGTTCAAGCACTGAAGCTTTCTTT.

Here the CDR3 reads CASSRQGASYEQYF. CDR3 in DNA: TGCGCCAGCAGCCGACAGGGGGCCTCCTACGAGCAGTACTTC. The chain links TRBV4-1 to TRBJ2-7; TRBD1 matches at 10 bases. With V trimmed by 4 bases and J by 0 bases, 0 bases remained unmatched. The CDR3 loop spans 14 amino acids. CDR1 is MGHRA and CDR2 is YSYEKL in the germline V gene.

In its sample, this clone was seen a few times. Other DNA sequences in the same sample also yield this CDR3. The V call is TRBV6-5, the J call TRBJ2-7, with 7 bases identical to TRBD2. Germline lookup yields CDR1 MNHEY and CDR2 SVGAGI. After removal of 2 bases from V and 4 bases from J, the junction contained 5 bases not matched to a gene. The CDR3 totals 14 residues. The DNA of the CDR3 is TGTGCCAGCAGTTACGGCGGGAGAGGGTACGAGCAGTACTTC. Amino acid sequence: CASSYGGRGYEQYF.

As concerns this clone: This CDR3 is also generated by other DNA sequences in the sample. The V and J genes are TRBV7-3 and TRBJ2-1, with 7 bases aligning to TRBD2. The CDR3 has 15 residues. Trimming at V came to 2 bases and at J to 4 bases, leaving 5 bases not matched to a gene. CDR1 SGHTA and CDR2 FQGTGA come from the germline V gene. The chain's CDR3 is CASSLSSSGYNEQFF. CDR3 nucleotides: TGTGCCAGCAGCTTATCGTCTAGCGGATACAATGAGCAGTTCTTC. Full variable domain (rest looked up from reference TRBV7-3 and TRBJ2-1): GAGVSQTPSNKVTEKGKYVELRCDPISGHTALYWYRQSLGQGPEFLIYFQGTGAADDSGLPNDRFFAVRPEGSVSTLKIQRTERGDSAVYLCASSLSSSGYNEQFFGPGTRLTVL.

This sequence joins TRBV6-4 and TRBJ1-2, with unresolved D. Germline CDR1 reads MRHNA; CDR2 reads SNTAGT. Trimming left V 7 bases short and J 0 bases short, with 21 bases between. This CDR3 comprises 17 residues. The DNA of the CDR3 is TGTGCCAGCATCCCCCAGACACGAGATCCAGCTAACTATGGCTACACCTTC. It yields the protein CASIPQTRDPANYGYTF.

This clone has more than one count but fewer than ten. The J gene is TRBJ1-5, the V gene TRBV2; a possible D gene is TRBD1 (5 bases). Trimming pared 5 bases from V and 6 bases from J, leaving 14 bases between. There are 14 residues in the CDR3. The germline V gene has CDR1 SNHLY and CDR2 FYNNEI. CDR3 DNA sequence: TGTGCCAGCAGTCCTCAGGGAGTAGGTCAGCCCCAGCATTTT. Amino acids: CASSPQGVGQPQHF.

The chain has TRBV6-1 and TRBJ2-1; 9 bases agree with TRBD1. J was trimmed by 5 bases and V by 5 bases; bases with no gene match: 4. Germline V gene data show CDR1 as MNHNS and CDR2 as SASEGT. The CDR3 length is 14 residues. The chain's CDR3 is CASSPWTGDNEQFF. For the CDR3, the DNA is TGTGCCAGCAGTCCCTGGACAGGGGACAATGAGCAGTTCTTC.

This chain connects TRBV5-8 to TRBJ1-5; 7 bases line up with TRBD1. The CDR3 is 17 residues long. V shed 4 bases, J shed 0 bases, and the junction held 10 bases outside the gene matches. CDR1 and CDR2 (germline): SGHTS, YDEGEE. DNA for the CDR3: TGTGCCAGCAGCAGGGGGAGGACAGGAAATAGCAATCAGCCCCAGCATTTT. Translating it yields CASSRGRTGNSNQPQHF. The full variable domain, in which reference TRBV5-8 and TRBJ1-5 provide the parts outside the CDR3, is EAGVTQSPTHLIKTRGQQATLRCSPISGHTSVYWYQQALGLGLQFLLWYDEGEERNRGNFPPRFSGRQFPNYSSELNVNALELEDSALYLCASSRGRTGNSNQPQHFGDGTRLSIL.

This chain connects TRBV5-1 to TRBJ2-1, with unresolved D. Trimming stripped 4 bases from V and 0 bases from J, with 11 bases between. Germline CDR1 and CDR2: SGHRS and YFSETQ. CDR3 length: 15 amino acids. CDR3 in amino acids: CASSPDASSYNEQFF. CDR3 DNA sequence: TGCGCCAGCAGCCCGGACGCTAGCTCCTACAATGAGCAGTTCTTC.

The chain uses TRBV18 and TRBJ2-5; weak D call: TRBD1 (6 bases). Trimming cost V 2 bases and J 5 bases, with 9 bases left between them. The CDR3 spans 13 residues. Germline CDR1 and CDR2: KGHSH and LQKENI. The CDR3 bases are TGTGCCAGCTCACCAATTGGGGGCGAGACCCAGTACTTC. Amino acids: CASSPIGGETQYF.

The V gene is TRBV7-9, the J gene TRBJ2-2, with D perhaps TRBD1 (5 bases). The CDR3 covers 12 residues. In germline, CDR1 is SEHNR, CDR2 FQNEAQ (reference sequence). Trimming shortened V by 8 bases and J by 3 bases, and 7 bases separated the two germline ends. The CDR3 protein is CASGRDTGELFF. CDR3 DNA: TGTGCCAGCGGCAGGGACACCGGGGAGCTGTTTTTT.